A selection of T cell receptor beta chains follows, all from one sample in a study of blood T cell repertoires in COVID-19. Method: immunoSEQ multiplex PCR; TCRdb's copy keeps in-frame clones and lacks some. The data show 65,000 to 95,000 clones, around 81% seen once. Sequencing was performed on peripheral blood. The receptors here all came from an elderly man with active or convalescent COVID-19. Each CDR3 is given with its conserved first and last residue. The D gene is left open where the match is weak. The listing skips clone size in some rows; elsewhere it reads once, few, many or a size class.

v_gene: TRBV7-8
j_gene: TRBJ2-2
abundance: .
d_gene: .
CDR3nt: TGTGCCAGCAGCTTAGAGAGGCAGGGGAAAACCGGGGAGCTGTTTTTT
CDR3aa: CASSLERQGKTGELFF

v_gene: TRBV19
j_gene: TRBJ2-3
abundance: .
d_gene: .
CDR3nt: TGTGCCAGTAGTATAAGGGGCTACACAGATACGCAGTATTTT
CDR3aa: CASSIRGYTDTQYF

v_gene: TRBV11-2
j_gene: TRBJ2-1
abundance: .
d_gene: .
CDR3nt: TGTGCCAGCAGCTTAGGGACTCGGAATGAGCAGTTCTTC
CDR3aa: CASSLGTRNEQFF

v_gene: TRBV25-1
j_gene: TRBJ1-3
abundance: .
d_gene: .
CDR3nt: TGTGCCAGCAGTAAGGGGATCGCTAGCTCTGGAAACACCATATATTTT
CDR3aa: CASSKGIASSGNTIYF

v_gene: TRBV10-1
j_gene: TRBJ1-1
abundance: .
d_gene: .
CDR3nt: TGCGCCAGCAGAGACCACCTACCGAGGGGGATGAACACTGAAGCTTTCTTT
CDR3aa: CASRDHLPRGMNTEAFF

v_gene: TRBV6-4
j_gene: TRBJ2-2
abundance: .
d_gene: .
CDR3nt: TGTGCCAGCAGTGAAGACGGAGCGAACACCGGGGAGCTGTTTTTT
CDR3aa: CASSEDGANTGELFF

v_gene: TRBV28
j_gene: TRBJ1-2
abundance: few
d_gene: .
CDR3nt: TGTGCCAGCAGTTTATTACGGGGAGTGGGCTATGGCTACACCTTC
CDR3aa: CASSLLRGVGYGYTF

v_gene: TRBV5-5
j_gene: TRBJ1-1
abundance: .
d_gene: .
CDR3nt: TGTGCCAGCAGCGTGACACTCTCCATGAACACTGAAGCTTTCTTT
CDR3aa: CASSVTLSMNTEAFF

v_gene: TRBV5-6
j_gene: TRBJ1-2
abundance: .
d_gene: .
CDR3nt: TGTGCCAGCAGCTTGCTGCGGGGAGGCTACACCTTC
CDR3aa: CASSLLRGGYTF

v_gene: TRBV19
j_gene: TRBJ2-2
abundance: .
d_gene: TRBD2
CDR3nt: TGTGCCAGTAGTATAGATCTTGGTAGCGGGGGACGAACCGGGGAGCTGTTTTTT
CDR3aa: CASSIDLGSGGRTGELFF

v_gene: TRBV3-1/TRBV3-2
j_gene: TRBJ2-5
abundance: .
d_gene: TRBD2
CDR3nt: TGTGCCAGCAGCCAAGAAAGGACTAGCGGGGAAGAGACCCAGTACTTC
CDR3aa: CASSQERTSGEETQYF

v_gene: TRBV19
j_gene: TRBJ1-2
abundance: few
d_gene: TRBD1
CDR3nt: TGTGCCAGTAGCACGGGACAGGGCCCCGCTAACTATGGCTACACCTTC
CDR3aa: CASSTGQGPANYGYTF

v_gene: TRBV6-5
j_gene: TRBJ2-1
abundance: .
d_gene: .
CDR3nt: TGTGCCAGCACCCCGGGACTTAGCAACAATGAGCAGTTCTTC
CDR3aa: CASTPGLSNNEQFF

v_gene: TRBV4-1
j_gene: TRBJ2-6
abundance: .
d_gene: TRBD1
CDR3nt: TGCGCCAGCAGCTTAGGGACAGGGAGTAACTCTGGGGCCAACGTCCTGACTTTC
CDR3aa: CASSLGTGSNSGANVLTF

v_gene: TRBV19
j_gene: TRBJ2-1
abundance: .
d_gene: TRBD2
CDR3nt: TGTGCCAGTATGGTGGGTTTTGGCGGGAGGGTGAGTGAGCAGTTCTTC
CDR3aa: CASMVGFGGRVSEQFF

v_gene: TRBV4-1
j_gene: TRBJ1-1
abundance: .
d_gene: .
CDR3nt: TGCGCCAGCAGCCCGGAAAGGGCGGCGGCGGGTTTGAACACTGAAGCTTTCTTT
CDR3aa: CASSPERAAAGLNTEAFF

v_gene: TRBV28
j_gene: TRBJ1-6
abundance: .
d_gene: TRBD1
CDR3nt: TGTGCCATCTCTATCACAGGGGGTGGTAATTCACCCCTCCACTTT
CDR3aa: CAISITGGGNSPLHF

v_gene: TRBV6-5
j_gene: TRBJ1-1
abundance: .
d_gene: .
CDR3nt: TGTGCCAGCAGTTACTCTCAGAAGATGAACACTGAAGCTTTCTTT
CDR3aa: CASSYSQKMNTEAFF

v_gene: TRBV30
j_gene: TRBJ2-1
abundance: .
d_gene: .
CDR3nt: TGTGCCTGGAGTAAGATAGAACAGTTTTATGCCGACAATGAGCAGTTCTTC
CDR3aa: CAWSKIEQFYADNEQFF

v_gene: TRBV18
j_gene: TRBJ2-3
abundance: .
d_gene: .
CDR3nt: TGTGCCAGCTCCCCGCGCGGGGACACAGATACGCAGTATTTT
CDR3aa: CASSPRGDTDTQYF

v_gene: TRBV5-1
j_gene: TRBJ1-3
abundance: .
d_gene: TRBD1
CDR3nt: TGCGCCAGCAGCTCAGTGACAGGGCGCGGAAACACCATATATTTT
CDR3aa: CASSSVTGRGNTIYF

v_gene: TRBV29-1
j_gene: TRBJ2-2
abundance: once
d_gene: .
CDR3nt: TGCAGCGCCCGAACCACGGGGACCGGGGAGCTGTTTTTT
CDR3aa: CSARTTGTGELFF

v_gene: TRBV7-2
j_gene: TRBJ2-3
abundance: few
d_gene: TRBD1
CDR3nt: TGTGCCAGCAGCCTCGGGACAGGGGACACAGATACGCAGTATTTT
CDR3aa: CASSLGTGDTDTQYF

v_gene: TRBV18
j_gene: TRBJ2-5
abundance: once
d_gene: TRBD1
CDR3nt: TGTGCCAGCTCACGACAGACAGGGACGGCGGAGACCCAGTACTTC
CDR3aa: CASSRQTGTAETQYF

v_gene: TRBV7-9
j_gene: TRBJ1-4
abundance: .
d_gene: .
CDR3nt: TGTGCCAGCAGCCCCCTTACGACAAGTCCGAATGAAAAACTGTTTTTT
CDR3aa: CASSPLTTSPNEKLFF

v_gene: TRBV2
j_gene: TRBJ1-1
abundance: .
d_gene: .
CDR3nt: TGTGCCAGCAGCCCTACCGGGACATCGAACACTGAAGCTTTCTTT
CDR3aa: CASSPTGTSNTEAFF

v_gene: TRBV2
j_gene: TRBJ1-2
abundance: .
d_gene: TRBD1
CDR3nt: TGTGCCAGCCGTTGGCAGGGGGCTAACTATGGCTACACCTTC
CDR3aa: CASRWQGANYGYTF

v_gene: TRBV28
j_gene: TRBJ1-1
abundance: .
d_gene: TRBD1
CDR3nt: TGTGCCAGCAGTCTTGGACAGGGTCGGAATGGAGCTTTCTTT
CDR3aa: CASSLGQGRNGAFF

v_gene: TRBV6-6
j_gene: TRBJ2-1
abundance: .
d_gene: TRBD1
CDR3nt: TGTGCCAGCACCTTACCAGGGGGCCCCTACAATGAGCAGTTCTTC
CDR3aa: CASTLPGGPYNEQFF

v_gene: TRBV11-2
j_gene: TRBJ1-3
abundance: .
d_gene: .
CDR3nt: TGTGCCAGCAGCCTTGGAGGAACTGCAAGCTCTGGAAACACCATATATTTT
CDR3aa: CASSLGGTASSGNTIYF

v_gene: TRBV9
j_gene: TRBJ2-3
abundance: .
d_gene: TRBD2
CDR3nt: TGTGCCAGCAGCCCCGGGAGGGGAAACTACCACACAGATACGCAGTATTTT
CDR3aa: CASSPGRGNYHTDTQYF

v_gene: TRBV20-1
j_gene: TRBJ2-1
abundance: .
d_gene: .
CDR3nt: TGCAGTGCCGGACTCGGCCGCGAGCAGTTCTTC
CDR3aa: CSAGLGREQFF

v_gene: TRBV18
j_gene: TRBJ1-2
abundance: few
d_gene: .
CDR3nt: TGTGCCAGCTCACCGGGGGACATCGTCCGTGGCTACACCTTC
CDR3aa: CASSPGDIVRGYTF

v_gene: TRBV28
j_gene: TRBJ2-3
abundance: .
d_gene: TRBD2
CDR3nt: TGTGCCAGCAGTATAGGGGTTTATTTTAGCGGGGGCACAGATACGCAGTATTTT
CDR3aa: CASSIGVYFSGGTDTQYF

v_gene: TRBV5-4
j_gene: TRBJ2-1
abundance: .
d_gene: .
CDR3nt: TGTGCCAGCACCGACAAGACTAGTGGGGGTGAGCAGTTCTTC
CDR3aa: CASTDKTSGGEQFF

v_gene: TRBV14
j_gene: TRBJ1-2
abundance: .
d_gene: .
CDR3nt: TGTGCCAGCAGCTCGCAGGGATACGGCTACACCTTC
CDR3aa: CASSSQGYGYTF

v_gene: TRBV7-6
j_gene: TRBJ2-5
abundance: .
d_gene: TRBD2
CDR3nt: TGTGCCAGCAGCTTAGGAGTAGCGGGAGTCCAAGAGACCCAGTACTTC
CDR3aa: CASSLGVAGVQETQYF

v_gene: TRBV6-1
j_gene: TRBJ1-5
abundance: .
d_gene: TRBD1
CDR3nt: TGTGCCAGCAGTGAAGGCTGGGGCAGGGGGTTAGGGAGCAATCAGCCCCAGCATTTT
CDR3aa: CASSEGWGRGLGSNQPQHF

v_gene: TRBV30
j_gene: TRBJ1-1
abundance: .
d_gene: .
CDR3nt: TGTGCCTGGAGTGTACGGGGTTACGGTGAAGCTTTCTTT
CDR3aa: CAWSVRGYGEAFF

v_gene: TRBV6-5
j_gene: TRBJ2-1
abundance: .
d_gene: TRBD1
CDR3nt: TGTGCCAGCAGTAGGACAGGGGGCGGGAATGAGCAGTTCTTC
CDR3aa: CASSRTGGGNEQFF

v_gene: TRBV5-1
j_gene: TRBJ1-4
abundance: .
d_gene: .
CDR3nt: TGCGCCAGCAGCTCGGACAGCACCTCAGGGGAACTGTTTTTT
CDR3aa: CASSSDSTSGELFF

v_gene: TRBV28
j_gene: TRBJ1-5
abundance: few
d_gene: .
CDR3nt: TGTGCCAGCAGCGGACACCGTCGGGTACCCCAGCATTTT
CDR3aa: CASSGHRRVPQHF

v_gene: TRBV5-5
j_gene: TRBJ2-1
abundance: .
d_gene: .
CDR3nt: TGTGCCAGCAGCTTGAGTGCGTTCAATGAGCAGTTCTTC
CDR3aa: CASSLSAFNEQFF

v_gene: TRBV5-4
j_gene: TRBJ2-2
abundance: .
d_gene: .
CDR3nt: TGTGCCAGCAGCCCGGGACTGGTCGGGGAGCTGTTTTTT
CDR3aa: CASSPGLVGELFF

v_gene: TRBV29-1
j_gene: TRBJ2-1
abundance: .
d_gene: .
CDR3nt: TGCAGCGGTCGGAGCTCCTACAATGAGCAGTTCTTC
CDR3aa: CSGRSSYNEQFF